These T cell receptor beta chains were read from a single sample in a study of shared clonotypes between healthy human individuals. Sequencing was performed with immunoSEQ multiplex PCR; in TCRdb, only in-frame clones are kept and a portion is missing. The sample shows a few hundred thousand clones, 97% of them seen only once. Specimen: naive CD4+ T cells sorted from blood. The receptors were gathered from a woman aged 25 to 45 in good health. CDR3s leave out the opening cysteine and the closing phenylalanine or tryptophan. A D gene is named only where the DNA matches it firmly.

j_call	v_call	d_call	cdr3_aa
TRBJ2-1	TRBV5-4	-	ASSKRRADNEQF
TRBJ2-7	TRBV6-1	TRBD2	ASSGGTSGFDYEQY
TRBJ2-1	TRBV5-1	TRBD1	ASRLGTGYYNEQF
TRBJ2-2	TRBV25-1	-	ASKKNTGELF
TRBJ2-4	TRBV28	-	AGRRGGENIQY
TRBJ1-5	TRBV15	-	ATTSQGNQPQH
TRBJ1-5	TRBV19	-	ASRRTSYSNQPQH
TRBJ1-1	TRBV10-1	-	ASSVSRAQRTEAF
TRBJ1-6	TRBV30	TRBD1	ARRVTGGNSPLH
TRBJ1-6	TRBV2	TRBD1	ASTRTGDSPLH
TRBJ1-1	TRBV5-1	-	ASSLSGDGGTEAF
TRBJ2-7	TRBV19	-	ASSHGRYEQY
TRBJ2-7	TRBV10-1	-	ASSGQLSYEQY
TRBJ1-2	TRBV7-2	-	ASSERTAPRYT
TRBJ2-1	TRBV7-2	TRBD2	ASSSLLAGAGEQF
TRBJ2-7	TRBV5-6	TRBD2	ASSPRPGLREGYEQY
TRBJ2-5	TRBV27	TRBD1	ASTGTGQAAQY
TRBJ2-3	TRBV7-9	TRBD1	ASSDTWTGADTQY
TRBJ1-1	TRBV6-1	-	ASSEILNTEAF
TRBJ2-5	TRBV6-1	-	ASSEAAVVGGTQY
TRBJ2-2	TRBV28	TRBD1	ASRLQGAGRTGELF
TRBJ1-2	TRBV5-1	-	ASSFAGINYGYT
TRBJ1-3	TRBV7-6	-	ASRQGSGNTIY